This T cell receptor (beta chain) is from a study of T cell responses to AZD1222 COVID-19 vaccine. Repertoires were generated with immunoSEQ multiplex PCR, while TCRdb's copy carries only in-frame clones and drops some. Of roughly 53,000 clones listed, approximately 89% are singletons. As concerns this clone: One end of the junction fails to match germline, which may point to a read error.

Germline lookup yields CDR1 MNHEY and CDR2 SVGEGT. There are 15 residues in the CDR3. The chain recombines TRBV6-2 or TRBV6-3 with TRBJ1-1, with D perhaps matching TRBD1 (6 bases). The input for sequencing was peripheral blood, taken on day 0 of MenACWY control vaccination. This TCR derives from an adult in good health. This CDR3 is CASSYFGGANTEAFF. CDR3 in DNA: TGTGCCAGCAGCTACTTCGGGGGGGCGAACACTGAAGCTTTCTTT.